This T cell receptor (beta chain) came from a study of cytomegalovirus exposure and HLA in healthy donors listed by TCRdb under 2017. Background on the whole study: According to a later analysis, the approximately 130 validation repertoires were produced on the same platform as the 680 or so repertoires of the first cohort. The study aimed to test whether signatures of past pathogen exposure could be identified by cataloging public T cell receptors. In addition to the first cohort of 650 to 800 subjects, a separate validation cohort of over 90 different subjects was used. To predict cytomegalovirus infection status, the study brought together high-throughput TCR immunosequencing, statistical association of individual TCRs with disease status, and machine learning.

From cysteine to phenylalanine, the CDR3 is 15 amino acids long. Just the 45-base CDR3 DNA is kept, in frame starting at base 1. The germline V gene (reference sequence) yields MNHNY for CDR1 and SVGAGI for CDR2. V is clipped by 4 bases and J by 7 bases, and the sequence between their germline boundaries is 17 bases long. The donors were included in the validation cohort of roughly 130 subjects, a group kept apart from the roughly 670-subject first cohort. Of note for this clone: Its antigen is not yet known. The input lacks base qualities; no much larger clone sits a single base away.

The library was made by the immunoSEQ multiplex PCR assay. Turning to the authors' computational methods: To diagnose cytomegalovirus status from the catalog of TCR beta chain sequences, a statistical classification framework was built. Here the immuneACCESS table is served through TCRdb, limited to in-frame sequences with V and J called. Missing clones are a known gap in these copies; in checked studies unresolved V genes cover under half, and the rest lacks a known reason. The V and J calls and the clone size are those of that table, but D and trimming were determined from the DNA. This sample holds around 180,000 clones; roughly 80% were observed only once. About 7% of the sample is taken by the ten largest. Results the study describes overall, beyond this receptor: While some public TCRs were present in many individuals, most TCR sequences turned up only very rarely across donors. Of the cluster scores, roughly 93% were above 0 in a later analysis, which found that TCRs clustered in the first cohort also tended to co-occur in the 120 validation repertoires. A few of the identified cytomegalovirus-associated TCR beta chains were confirmed in vitro to be specific for cytomegalovirus antigens. A later analysis lacked HLA typing for the validation cohort, so it scored co-occurrence in that cohort across all 110 or so repertoires. The study listed 170 or so TCR beta chains as associated with cytomegalovirus. The classifier was reported to diagnose cytomegalovirus status with high specificity and sensitivity in both the original cohort and the validation cohort. The authors suggested that the approach could potentially be extended to other disease states and immunological phenotypes.

The receptor's source is a man between 18 and 35 years old in good health and CMV-seropositive. Recombination joined TRBV6-6 with TRBJ1-5, with the D gene call left open. What was sequenced was PBMCs. The CDR3 corresponds to CASSLDRPGSQPQHF. DNA sequence: TGTGCCAGCAGTTTAGACCGCCCGGGGTCCCAGCCCCAGCATTTT.